This TCR beta chain stems from a study of blood T cell repertoires in COVID-19. The wider study: From T cells, B-cell-depleted T cells, or PBMCs came the material, which was cDNA or gDNA.

Generated by immunoSEQ multiplex PCR, the TCRdb table keeps only in-frame clones and is missing some. Of about 76,000 clones in the sample, under 95% are singletons; the top ten hold about 9.8%. Germline loops: CDR1 SGDLS, CDR2 YYNGEE. Between the trimmed V and J ends, which lost 4 bases and 3 bases, there was a span of 16 bases. The CDR3 extends over 15 amino acids. The chain recombines TRBV9 with TRBJ1-2, with D unresolved. Sequencing was carried out using peripheral blood. The sequence was obtained from a human donor in a cohort sampled during active COVID-19. CDR3 DNA sequence: TGTGCCAGCAGCAGACGAGGGCAGGATTACTATGGCTACACCTTC. Translating it yields CASSRRGQDYYGYTF.